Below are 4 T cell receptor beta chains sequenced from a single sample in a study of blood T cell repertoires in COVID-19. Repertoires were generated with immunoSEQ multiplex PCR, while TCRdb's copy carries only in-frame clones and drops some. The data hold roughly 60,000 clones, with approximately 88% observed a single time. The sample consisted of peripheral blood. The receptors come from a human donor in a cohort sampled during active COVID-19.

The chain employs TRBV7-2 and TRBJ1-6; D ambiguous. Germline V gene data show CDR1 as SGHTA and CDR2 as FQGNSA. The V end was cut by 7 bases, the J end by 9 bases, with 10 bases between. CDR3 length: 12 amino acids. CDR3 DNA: TGTGCCAGCACCCTACCAACTTCACCCCTCCACTTT. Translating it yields CASTLPTSPLHF.

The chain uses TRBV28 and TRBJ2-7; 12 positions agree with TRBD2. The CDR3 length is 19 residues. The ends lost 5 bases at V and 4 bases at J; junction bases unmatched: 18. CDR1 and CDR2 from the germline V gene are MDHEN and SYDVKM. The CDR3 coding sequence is TGTGCCAGCAGTCACGACTCTGCTAGCGGGAGGGGCCTAGTTTACGAGCAGTACTTC. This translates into CASSHDSASGRGLVYEQYF.

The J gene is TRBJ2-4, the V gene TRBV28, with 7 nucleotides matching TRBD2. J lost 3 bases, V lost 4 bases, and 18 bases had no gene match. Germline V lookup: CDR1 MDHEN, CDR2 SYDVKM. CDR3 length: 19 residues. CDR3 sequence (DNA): TGTGCCAGCAGTTCGGTGTGGGAGGGCCGAGGTATTGACAAAAACATTCAGTACTTC. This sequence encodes CASSSVWEGRGIDKNIQYF.

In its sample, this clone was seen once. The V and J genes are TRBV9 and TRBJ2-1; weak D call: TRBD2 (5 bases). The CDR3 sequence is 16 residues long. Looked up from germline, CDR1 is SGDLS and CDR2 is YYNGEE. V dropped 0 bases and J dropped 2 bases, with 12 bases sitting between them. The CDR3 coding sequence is TGTGCCAGCAGCGTAGAGTGGACTGCGGCCTACAATGAGCAGTTCTTC. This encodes CASSVEWTAAYNEQFF.